Listed here is a single T cell receptor (beta chain). What it recognizes is unknown. These data come from a study of graft-versus-host responses after intestinal transplantation. Whole-study context: All recipients got anti-thymocyte globulin induction, then tacrolimus and steroids for about three years.

Overall study findings and caveats: Circulating GvH clones peaking coincided with falling HvG clones soon after transplant. Elevated graft-versus-host to host-versus-graft clonal ratios in allografts were recorded for patients with graft-donor T cell macrochimerism.

V lost 5 bases and J 5 bases, leaving 6 bases between the germline ends. Germline V gene sequence: CDR1 KGHSH, CDR2 LQKENI. The CDR3 consists of 12 residues. Measured with immunoSEQ multiplex PCR; TCRdb has only the in-frame clones, and not every one. The sample has fewer than 30,000 clones, 90% to 95% seen once. Sequenced material: PBMCs, taken 30 days after intestinal transplant. The TCR sequence derives from a human patient who received an intestinal transplant, so some T cells may come from the graft donor. This sequence joins TRBV18 and TRBJ2-2; D remains ambiguous. CDR3 in amino acids: CASSTTTGELFF. For the CDR3, the DNA is TGTGCCAGCTCAACGACAACCGGGGAGCTGTTTTTT.